The clone carrying this T cell receptor (beta chain) was recorded a few times. Germline V gives CDR1 MNHNY, CDR2 SVGAGI (reference sequence). This CDR3 is built from 11 residues. Trimming cost V 7 bases and J 4 bases, with 7 bases left between them. Source study methods: Samples contained a median of around 89,000 TCRs, with a range of 23,224 to 690,600. Via MiXCR, TCRdb re-called the RACE reads, giving one row per CDR3 protein. These V and J calls are TCRdb output, not the study's own analysis. The data contain 300,000 to 450,000 distinct CDR3 sequences, approximately 5% of them singletons. The data stem from a study of human T cells and chemical hapten exposure. Sample time point: pre-sensitization, week 0. Treatment: therapeutic diphenylcyclopropenone sensitization with weekly scalp DPC.

The receptor was derived from a woman under 30 with alopecia areata. Some clones in this sample may be carry-over from other donors' samples. The sample here was whole blood, taken in connection with sensitization to the hapten diphenylcyclopropenone (DPC). The chain carries TRBV6-6 and TRBJ2-5; D unclear. DNA for the CDR3: TGTGCCAGCAACTGGGGAGAGACCCAGTACTTC. The encoded protein is CASNWGETQYF.